One and the same sample provided the 30 T cell receptor beta chains below, sequenced in a study of beta chain features in type 1 diabetes. Reverse transcription of all isolated RNA meant that expressed TCRB transcripts were sequenced. Measured with immunoSEQ multiplex PCR; TCRdb has only the in-frame clones, and not every one. The sample carries around 300,000 clones, about 14% recorded once. What was sequenced was central memory CD4+ T cells from blood. The receptors were sampled from a man aged 25 to 40 in good health.

This sequence joins TRBV4-2 and TRBJ1-4; no clear D. V was clipped by 0 bases and J by 14 bases, with 16 bases between them. Germline lookup yields CDR1 LGHNA and CDR2 YNFKEQ. The CDR3 runs 14 residues. CDR3: CASSQDGHPERLFF. The CDR3 DNA reads TGTGCCAGCAGCCAAGATGGCCACCCCGAGCGCCTGTTTTTT.

This clone was recorded at least ten times. V is TRBV7-2 and J is TRBJ1-2, with no clear D. Per germline, CDR1 SGHTA and CDR2 FQGNSA. The length of the CDR3 is 13 residues. V was clipped by 4 bases and J by 5 bases, with 11 bases between them. The chain's CDR3 is CASSSGYLYGYTF. The CDR3 DNA reads as TGTGCCAGCAGCTCCGGGTACCTATATGGCTACACCTTC.

This clone was counted between two and nine times. The chain couples TRBV5-6 to TRBJ1-4; 8 positions agree with TRBD1. CDR1 and CDR2 (germline): SGHDT, YYEEEE. J gave up 3 bases and V 3 bases, and 4 bases lay outside the gene matches. This CDR3 is built from 15 residues. CDR3 nucleotides: TGTGCCAGCAGCTCACAGGGGGAGGCTAATGAAAAACTGTTTTTT. Amino acid sequence: CASSSQGEANEKLFF.

The V and J genes are TRBV2 and TRBJ1-5; D not certain. There are 14 residues in the CDR3. V lost 5 bases and J lost 0, with 8 bases in between. Germline CDR1 and CDR2: SNHLY and FYNNEI. The CDR3: CASSLDDSNQPQHF. Here the CDR3 DNA reads TGTGCCAGCAGTTTAGATGATAGCAATCAGCCCCAGCATTTT.

The V and J genes are TRBV11-2 and TRBJ2-5, with D perhaps matching TRBD2 (5 bases). V lost 3 bases to trimming and J lost 5 bases, with 13 bases between them. The CDR3 consists of 14 residues. Germline V CDR1 and CDR2: SGHAT, FQNNGV. CDR3 amino acids: CASSLTNLRETQYF. The CDR3 DNA follows: TGTGCCAGCAGCTTGACTAACCTACGGGAGACCCAGTACTTC.

This clone occurred a few times. J is TRBJ1-2 and V is TRBV27, with 9 bases that match TRBD1. Germline-derived CDR1 and CDR2 are MNHEY and SMNVEV (reference sequence). This CDR3 has 15 residues. V lost 5 bases and J lost 6; bases outside the gene matches: 10. CDR3 protein: CASSAPGQGTHGYTF. CDR3 coding DNA: TGTGCCAGCAGTGCACCGGGACAGGGAACCCATGGCTACACCTTC.

This chain connects TRBV5-4 to TRBJ2-5; 7 bases line up with TRBD2. Germline-derived CDR1 and CDR2 are SGHNT and YYREEE (reference sequence). The CDR3 is 13 amino acids. V shed 3 bases and J 5 bases; nucleotides not matched to a gene: 4. The CDR3 sequence: CASSSGTTETQYF. The CDR3 DNA is TGTGCCAGCAGCTCGGGGACTACGGAGACCCAGTACTTC.

In its sample, this clone was seen a few times. V usage is TRBV7-8 and J usage is TRBJ2-3; D call uncertain. Germline lookup yields CDR1 SGHVS and CDR2 FQNEAQ. The CDR3 is made up of 13 amino acids. Trimming took 3 bases from V and 5 from J, leaving 9 bases between them. CDR3 nucleotides: TGTGCCAGCAGCTTTGACCCGAAAGATACGCAGTATTTT. Protein product: CASSFDPKDTQYF.

This clone has more than one count but fewer than ten. The chain uses TRBV19 and TRBJ1-2; D remains ambiguous. The length of the CDR3 is 11 residues. Between the trimmed V and J ends, which lost 3 bases and 4 bases, there was a span of 3 bases. Germline V lookup: CDR1 LNHDA, CDR2 SQIVND (reference sequence). CDR3: CASSIRYGYTF. The CDR3 bases are TGTGCCAGTAGTATTCGCTATGGCTACACCTTC.

This chain links TRBV7-7 with TRBJ2-5; a possible D gene is TRBD1 (6 bases). The CDR3 length is 17 residues. Trimming pared 5 bases from V and 3 bases from J, leaving 22 bases between. Germline assignment: CDR1 SSHAT and CDR2 FNYEAQ (reference sequence). As DNA, the CDR3 is TGTGCCAGCAGCCCGCTCCCTCGACAGGTTACTAAAGAGACCCAGTACTTC. This codes for CASSPLPRQVTKETQYF.

A few counts support this clone. This chain joins TRBV7-9 and TRBJ2-1; D not resolved. This CDR3 has 13 amino acids. Trimming took 2 bases from V and 10 from J, leaving 12 bases between them. Germline V CDR1 and CDR2: SEHNR, FQNEAQ (reference sequence). The CDR3 DNA is TGTGCCAGCAGCTTAACTGGCGCCTTAGAGCAGTTCTTC. Its protein product is CASSLTGALEQFF.

V is TRBV4-3 and J is TRBJ1-2; no clear D gene. The germline V gene has CDR1 LGHNA and CDR2 YSLEER. Trimming removed 0 bases from V and 5 bases from J, with 13 bases in between. CDR3 size: 15 residues. The CDR3 spells CASSQEISGQYGYTF. In DNA, the CDR3 is TGCGCCAGCAGCCAAGAGATATCCGGGCAATATGGCTACACCTTC.

The chain recombines TRBV12-5 with TRBJ1-1; unclear D gene. The length of the CDR3 is 15 residues. With 6 bases removed from V and 9 bases from J, the gap between germline ends came to 23 bases. In germline, CDR1 is LGHNT, CDR2 FRNRAP. The CDR3 DNA follows: TGTGCTAGTGGACCCGCCGGACCCGACCGAGGGAAAGCTTTCTTT. Translated: CASGPAGPDRGKAFF.

This chain uses TRBV27 with TRBJ2-1; 7 bases map to TRBD2. This CDR3 is 16 amino acids long. V was clipped by 5 bases and J by 0 bases; unmatched bases: 7. From germline, CDR1 is MNHEY and CDR2 SMNVEV (reference sequence). The CDR3 protein is CASSPSGTSSYNEQFF. In DNA form, the CDR3 reads TGTGCCAGCAGTCCTAGCGGCACCAGCTCCTACAATGAGCAGTTCTTC.

The chain links TRBV9 to TRBJ2-2; D gene uncertain. CDR3 length: 15 residues. V lost 0 bases to trimming and J lost 6 bases, with 12 bases between them. CDR1 is SGDLS, CDR2 YYNGEE, per germline. In DNA form, the CDR3 reads TGTGCCAGCAGCGTAGCGGGTAGAAAGGCCGGGGAGCTGTTTTTT. Protein product: CASSVAGRKAGELFF. Variable domain in full (rest from reference TRBV9 and TRBJ2-2): DSGVTQTPKHLITATGQRVTLRCSPRSGDLSVYWYQQSLDQGLQFLIQYYNGEERAKGNILERFSAQQFPDLHSELNLSSLELGDSALYFCASSVAGRKAGELFFGEGSRLTVL.

This clone was picked up one time. This sequence joins TRBV19 and TRBJ2-3; TRBD2 is a possible D gene (5 bases). V lost 5 bases to trimming and J lost 2 bases, with 14 bases between them. The CDR3 consists of 15 residues. CDR1 and CDR2 from the germline V gene are LNHDA and SQIVND (reference sequence). The CDR3, as DNA: TGTGCCAGTAGTGCGGCGGGCCCCCTCACAGATACGCAGTATTTT. The encoded protein is CASSAAGPLTDTQYF.

About this clone itself: This may come from a read error, since a much larger clone is one base off. The chain combines TRBV11-2 with TRBJ2-1, with D unclear. This CDR3 is 11 amino acids long. Trimming cost V 3 bases and J 7 bases, with 4 bases left between them. Germline V gene data show CDR1 as SGHAT and CDR2 as FQNNGV. The CDR3 is CASSLGNEQFF. In DNA, the CDR3 is TGTGCCAGCAGCTTGGGGAATGAGCAGTTCTTC.

This clone has just a few counts. The DNA of the CDR3 is TGTGCCAGCAGCCCCCGTTCAGCTAGCGGGAGTCATGAGCAGTTCTTC. The encoded protein is CASSPRSASGSHEQFF. The gene calls are TRBV9 and TRBJ2-1; 10 nucleotides match TRBD2. The ends lost 4 bases at V and 8 bases at J; junction bases unmatched: 12. The germline V gene has CDR1 SGDLS and CDR2 YYNGEE. There are 16 residues in the CDR3. The full variable domain, completed using reference TRBV9 and TRBJ2-1, is DSGVTQTPKHLITATGQRVTLRCSPRSGDLSVYWYQQSLDQGLQFLIQYYNGEERAKGNILERFSAQQFPDLHSELNLSSLELGDSALYFCASSPRSASGSHEQFFGPGTRLTVL.

The J gene is TRBJ2-5, the V gene TRBV19; D uncertain. The CDR3 is made up of 15 amino acids. Germline V CDR1 and CDR2: LNHDA, SQIVND (reference sequence). The ends were cut back, 2 bases at V and 0 bases at J, with 10 bases in the middle. In DNA form, the CDR3 reads TGTGCCAGTAGTATAAAATACGGACACCAAGAGACCCAGTACTTC. This gives the protein CASSIKYGHQETQYF.

A few counts support this clone. One end of the junction fails to match germline, which may point to a read error. This rearrangement joins TRBV2 to TRBJ2-6; TRBD2 might be the D (7 bases). Looked up from germline, CDR1 is SNHLY and CDR2 is FYNNEI. The length of the CDR3 is 16 residues. CDR3 residues: CARSDRAGAGANVLTF. The DNA for the CDR3 is TGTGCCCGCAGTGACCGGGCGGGGGCGGGGGCCAACGTCCTGACTTTC.

The chain links TRBV6-5 to TRBJ1-1; 9 nucleotides align to TRBD1. The germline V gene has CDR1 MNHEY and CDR2 SVGAGI. The CDR3 is made up of 15 amino acids. V dropped 6 bases and J dropped 4; count of bases not matched to a gene: 9. CDR3 nucleotide sequence: TGTGCCAGCAGACTACAACAGGGGGCTAGCACTGAAGCTTTCTTT. Translation gives CASRLQQGASTEAFF.

This clone was detected a few times. The rearrangement joins TRBV2 to TRBJ2-1; D possibly corresponds to TRBD1 (6 bases). CDR1 and CDR2 (germline): SNHLY, FYNNEI. The CDR3 is made up of 14 amino acids. V was clipped by 5 bases and J by 9 bases, with 17 bases between them. CDR3 nucleotide sequence: TGTGCCAGCAGTTTGTTTGTATCAGGGGTTGAGCAGTTCTTC. Its protein is CASSLFVSGVEQFF.

CDR3 loop: CACKLVSGGSGELFF. The CDR3 region has the DNA TGTGCCTGCAAACTCGTTAGCGGGGGTTCCGGGGAGCTGTTTTTT. V and J are TRBV30 and TRBJ2-2, with 9 bases lining up with TRBD2. The CDR3 is 15 residues long. Trimming cost V 6 bases and J 6 bases; bases outside gene matches: 11. Germline CDR1 GTSNPN, CDR2 SVGIG (reference sequence).

This clone was counted many times. The rearrangement links TRBV27 to TRBJ1-5; D is unclear. Germline loops: CDR1 MNHEY, CDR2 SMNVEV (reference sequence). This CDR3 is 15 amino acids long. V lost 6 bases and J 4 bases, leaving 16 bases between the germline ends. The CDR3 nucleotides read TGTGCCAGCAGGATTAGGACGGGTCATAATCAGCCCCAGCATTTT. Protein product: CASRIRTGHNQPQHF.

Worth noting for this clone: Other DNA sequences in this specimen translate into the identical CDR3. The genes are TRBV5-1 and TRBJ2-3, with TRBD2 matching 10 bases. CDR3 length equals 15 residues. Germline CDR1 reads SGHRS; CDR2 reads YFSETQ. Trimming removed 0 bases from V and 3 bases from J; junction bases left unmatched: 1. CDR3 sequence reads: CASSLGSGRTDTQYF. The DNA for the CDR3 is TGCGCCAGCAGCTTGGGTAGCGGGAGGACAGATACGCAGTATTTT.

The gene calls are TRBV4-2 and TRBJ1-1; D not resolved. CDR3 length: 12 amino acids. Trimming removed 5 bases from V and 3 bases from J, with 7 bases in between. Per the germline V gene, CDR1 is LGHNA and CDR2 is YNFKEQ. CDR3 sequence reads: CASSLRHTEAFF. CDR3 in DNA: TGTGCCAGCAGCTTGCGACACACTGAAGCTTTCTTT.

This clone has only a few counts. The chain recombines TRBV29-1 with TRBJ1-1; no firm D call. This CDR3 is built from 12 residues. V shed 7 bases and J shed 5 bases, with 14 bases lying between them. The germline gives CDR1 SQVTM, CDR2 ANQGSEA. The DNA of the CDR3 is TGCAGCGCAAATAACCCGGGGACTGAAGCTTTCTTT. Translated, it gives CSANNPGTEAFF.

This clone was detected a few times. The junction departs from germline at one end; a sequencing error may be responsible. V gene TRBV5-1 combines with J gene TRBJ2-1; no clear D. Per the germline V gene, CDR1 is SGHRS and CDR2 is YFSETQ. The CDR3 runs to 16 residues. This CDR3 reads CASSLHISNLYNAQFF. The CDR3 DNA follows: TGCGCCAGCAGCTTGCATATCTCAAATCTGTACAATGCGCAGTTCTTC.

The genes are TRBV27 and TRBJ1-3; D gene unclear. Per germline, CDR1 MNHEY and CDR2 SMNVEV (reference sequence). The V end was cut by 11 bases, the J end by 0 bases, with 20 bases between. The CDR3 covers 16 residues. CDR3 sequence (DNA): TGTGCCCATTCAAACCGCGGGGAACGCTCTGGAAACACCATATATTTT. Its translation is CAHSNRGERSGNTIYF.

The gene calls are TRBV6-5 and TRBJ1-1; D gene ambiguous. The germline V and J ends were trimmed by 2 bases and 7 bases, with 14 bases remaining between them. This CDR3 region has 14 residues. Germline V gene lookup returns CDR1 MNHEY and CDR2 SVGAGI. In nucleotides, the CDR3 is TGTGCCAGCAGTTACGCGATTAATGGTGATGAAGCTTTCTTT. Encoded protein: CASSYAINGDEAFF.